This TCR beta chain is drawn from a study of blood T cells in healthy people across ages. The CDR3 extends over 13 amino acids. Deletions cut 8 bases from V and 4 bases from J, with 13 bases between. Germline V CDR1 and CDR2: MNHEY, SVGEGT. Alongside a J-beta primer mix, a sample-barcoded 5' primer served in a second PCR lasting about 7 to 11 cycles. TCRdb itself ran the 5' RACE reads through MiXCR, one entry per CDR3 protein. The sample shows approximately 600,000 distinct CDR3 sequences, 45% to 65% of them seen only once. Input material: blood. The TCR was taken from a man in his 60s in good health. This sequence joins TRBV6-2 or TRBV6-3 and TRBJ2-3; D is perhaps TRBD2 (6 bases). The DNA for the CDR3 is TGTGCCAGCTCAGGACGGAGGGCAGATACGCAGTATTTT. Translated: CASSGRRADTQYF.